Sequencing of this T cell receptor beta chain was carried out in a study of human T cells and chemical hapten exposure. Findings and limits, study-wide: Given that the donors had alopecia, their immune response may differ from that seen in healthy people. Counts of TCRs above 1 in 1000 frequency stayed unchanged with DPC sensitization. Expanded TCRs made up significantly more big CDR3 similarity clusters than controls did.

This clonotype was observed a few times. Its antigen is undetermined. The time point was: patch test 2, 6 weeks after DPC sensitization. Treatment reported: therapeutic diphenylcyclopropenone sensitization with weekly scalp DPC. The germline V gene encodes CDR1 MNHEY and CDR2 SVGAGI. Between the trimmed V and J ends, which lost 2 bases and 4 bases, there was a span of 9 bases. The CDR3 sequence is 15 residues long. TCRdb reanalysed the RACE reads using MiXCR and keeps one entry per CDR3 protein. The data contain around 69,000 distinct CDR3 sequences, 6.5% to 10% of them singletons. This specimen consisted of whole blood, obtained in connection with sensitization to the hapten diphenylcyclopropenone (DPC). The clonotype comes from a woman in her forties or fifties with alopecia areata. Some clones in this sample may be carry-over from other donors' samples. J is TRBJ1-6 and V is TRBV6-5; no clear D gene. The CDR3 nucleotides read TGTGCCAGCAGTTACGGAGGCAGTTATAATTCACCCCTCCACTTT. Its translation: CASSYGGSYNSPLHF.